A selection of T cell receptor beta chains follows, all from one sample in a study of blood T cell repertoires in COVID-19. Repertoires were generated with immunoSEQ multiplex PCR, while TCRdb's copy carries only in-frame clones and drops some. This sample has around 260,000 clones; around 83% occur once, and the top ten carry 3.6%. The source material was peripheral blood. Receptor source: a man between 18 and 35 years old with active or convalescent COVID-19. CDR3s include the opening cysteine and the closing phenylalanine or tryptophan. The order of the fields is J gene, clone size, D gene, V gene, CDR3 protein, CDR3 DNA. D genes are given only for firm matches. Clone size is not always given. Where it is, it says once, few, many or a class for expanded clones.

j_call: TRBJ1-5; clone_size: few; d_call: NA; v_call: TRBV19; cdr3_aa: CASTPLGWGQGRVQPQHF; cdr3_nt: TGTGCCAGTACTCCCCTGGGGTGGGGCCAAGGACGTGTTCAGCCCCAGCATTTT
j_call: TRBJ2-7; clone_size: NA; d_call: NA; v_call: TRBV27; cdr3_aa: CASSSTTGSEQYF; cdr3_nt: TGTGCCAGCAGTTCCACGACCGGGAGCGAGCAGTACTTC
j_call: TRBJ2-3; clone_size: NA; d_call: TRBD2; v_call: TRBV5-1; cdr3_aa: CARRSREIVDTQYF; cdr3_nt: TGCGCCAGGAGGTCGCGGGAGATTGTAGATACGCAGTATTTT
j_call: TRBJ2-7; clone_size: NA; d_call: TRBD1; v_call: TRBV5-5; cdr3_aa: CASSAVRDSFYEQYF; cdr3_nt: TGTGCCAGCAGCGCCGTCCGGGACAGCTTCTACGAGCAGTACTTC
j_call: TRBJ2-7; clone_size: NA; d_call: NA; v_call: TRBV4-2; cdr3_aa: CASSQRSSYEQYF; cdr3_nt: TGTGCCAGCAGCCAACGGAGTTCCTACGAGCAGTACTTC
j_call: TRBJ2-3; clone_size: NA; d_call: NA; v_call: TRBV28; cdr3_aa: CASEGVTDTQYF; cdr3_nt: TGTGCCAGCGAAGGGGTGACAGATACGCAGTATTTT
j_call: TRBJ1-2; clone_size: many; d_call: NA; v_call: TRBV11-2; cdr3_aa: CASSLDPGGSYGYTF; cdr3_nt: TGTGCCAGCAGCTTAGATCCGGGGGGGAGCTATGGCTACACCTTC
j_call: TRBJ1-3; clone_size: NA; d_call: TRBD1; v_call: TRBV28; cdr3_aa: CASSSPGQGARVSGNTIYF; cdr3_nt: TGTGCCAGCAGTAGTCCGGGACAGGGGGCTCGAGTCTCTGGAAACACCATATATTTT
j_call: TRBJ2-5; clone_size: NA; d_call: NA; v_call: TRBV7-8; cdr3_aa: CASSLSGQETQYF; cdr3_nt: TGTGCCAGCAGCTTATCAGGTCAAGAGACCCAGTACTTC
j_call: TRBJ1-1; clone_size: NA; d_call: NA; v_call: TRBV6-6; cdr3_aa: CASSLGGPGTEAFF; cdr3_nt: TGTGCCAGCAGTTTGGGGGGGCCGGGGACTGAAGCTTTCTTT
j_call: TRBJ2-1; clone_size: NA; d_call: NA; v_call: TRBV4-1; cdr3_aa: CASSPLYRGVAYNEQFF; cdr3_nt: TGCGCCAGCAGCCCCTTGTACCGGGGAGTGGCCTACAATGAGCAGTTCTTC
j_call: TRBJ2-1; clone_size: NA; d_call: TRBD1; v_call: TRBV9; cdr3_aa: CASSAGQSNEQFF; cdr3_nt: TGTGCCAGCAGCGCGGGACAGTCGAATGAGCAGTTCTTC
j_call: TRBJ2-7; clone_size: few; d_call: NA; v_call: TRBV7-9; cdr3_aa: CASEGVTYEQYF; cdr3_nt: TGTGCCAGCGAGGGAGTCACCTACGAGCAGTACTTC
j_call: TRBJ1-2; clone_size: NA; d_call: NA; v_call: TRBV6-1; cdr3_aa: CASSEVGQTGYTF; cdr3_nt: TGTGCCAGCAGTGAAGTCGGACAGACGGGCTACACCTTC
j_call: TRBJ2-7; clone_size: NA; d_call: NA; v_call: TRBV18; cdr3_aa: CASSPAVGASYEQYF; cdr3_nt: TGTGCCAGCTCACCAGCGGTGGGGGCCTCCTACGAGCAGTACTTC
j_call: TRBJ2-6; clone_size: once; d_call: TRBD2; v_call: TRBV29-1; cdr3_aa: CSVWGLAGSSGANVLTF; cdr3_nt: TGCAGCGTTTGGGGACTAGCGGGATCCTCTGGGGCCAACGTCCTGACTTTC
j_call: TRBJ2-2; clone_size: NA; d_call: TRBD2; v_call: TRBV5-1; cdr3_aa: CASSGGLLAGITGELFF; cdr3_nt: TGCGCCAGCAGCGGAGGATTACTAGCGGGGATAACCGGGGAGCTGTTTTTT
j_call: TRBJ2-5; clone_size: NA; d_call: NA; v_call: TRBV5-1; cdr3_aa: CASSQSQETQYF; cdr3_nt: TGCGCCAGCAGCCAATCCCAAGAGACCCAGTACTTC
j_call: TRBJ1-5; clone_size: once; d_call: NA; v_call: TRBV12-1; cdr3_aa: CASLPGQGNQPQHF; cdr3_nt: TGTGCCAGTCTCCCGGGACAGGGGAATCAGCCCCAGCATTTT
j_call: TRBJ2-7; clone_size: few; d_call: TRBD1; v_call: TRBV7-2; cdr3_aa: CASSIQQGSSYEQYF; cdr3_nt: TGTGCCAGCAGCATACAACAGGGGAGCTCCTACGAGCAGTACTTC
j_call: TRBJ2-5; clone_size: NA; d_call: TRBD2; v_call: TRBV6-5; cdr3_aa: CASSRSGGETQYF; cdr3_nt: TGTGCCAGCAGCCGTAGCGGGGGAGAGACCCAGTACTTC
j_call: TRBJ1-4; clone_size: NA; d_call: NA; v_call: TRBV21-1; cdr3_aa: CASSTGLPAVEEKLFF; cdr3_nt: TGTGCCAGCAGCACAGGGCTCCCAGCCGTCGAAGAAAAACTGTTTTTT
j_call: TRBJ1-5; clone_size: NA; d_call: NA; v_call: TRBV28; cdr3_aa: CASRDPDKQPQHF; cdr3_nt: TGTGCCAGCAGGGATCCCGACAAACAGCCCCAGCATTTT
j_call: TRBJ2-3; clone_size: NA; d_call: NA; v_call: TRBV24-1; cdr3_aa: CATSDFGSGTDTQYF; cdr3_nt: TGTGCCACCAGTGATTTTGGGAGCGGAACAGATACGCAGTATTTT
j_call: TRBJ1-5; clone_size: NA; d_call: TRBD1; v_call: TRBV13; cdr3_aa: CASSIGTGGQPQHF; cdr3_nt: TGTGCCAGCAGCATCGGGACAGGGGGTCAGCCCCAGCATTTT
j_call: TRBJ2-5; clone_size: NA; d_call: TRBD1; v_call: TRBV10-3; cdr3_aa: CAISESQTGGLETQYF; cdr3_nt: TGTGCCATCAGTGAGTCTCAGACAGGGGGCTTGGAGACCCAGTACTTC
j_call: TRBJ2-4; clone_size: NA; d_call: NA; v_call: TRBV6-7; cdr3_aa: CASTRLLAKNIQYF; cdr3_nt: TGTGCCAGCACTCGCCTACTAGCCAAAAACATTCAGTACTTC
j_call: TRBJ2-3; clone_size: NA; d_call: NA; v_call: TRBV6-5; cdr3_aa: CASRTLPDRDTQYF; cdr3_nt: TGTGCCAGCCGGACTCTACCCGATAGGGATACGCAGTATTTT
j_call: TRBJ2-7; clone_size: NA; d_call: NA; v_call: TRBV29-1; cdr3_aa: CSVADSRFGEQYF; cdr3_nt: TGCAGCGTTGCGGACAGTAGATTCGGCGAGCAGTACTTC
j_call: TRBJ2-7; clone_size: NA; d_call: NA; v_call: TRBV7-9; cdr3_aa: CASSETPSYEQYF; cdr3_nt: TGTGCCAGCAGCGAGACACCGAGCTACGAGCAGTACTTC
j_call: TRBJ1-2; clone_size: NA; d_call: TRBD1; v_call: TRBV4-1; cdr3_aa: CASSQESKRTGLYF; cdr3_nt: TGCGCCAGCAGCCAAGAGAGTAAACGGACAGGTCTTTACTTC
j_call: TRBJ2-3; clone_size: NA; d_call: TRBD2; v_call: TRBV5-4; cdr3_aa: CASSLGFKTSGTDTQYF; cdr3_nt: TGTGCCAGCAGCTTGGGTTTCAAGACTAGCGGCACAGATACGCAGTATTTT
j_call: TRBJ1-3; clone_size: NA; d_call: NA; v_call: TRBV9; cdr3_aa: CASSAGQSSGNTIYF; cdr3_nt: TGTGCCAGCAGCGCTGGACAGAGCTCTGGAAACACCATATATTTT
j_call: TRBJ2-7; clone_size: NA; d_call: TRBD2; v_call: TRBV7-9; cdr3_aa: CASTGTRVEQYF; cdr3_nt: TGTGCCAGCACCGGGACTAGAGTTGAGCAGTACTTC
j_call: TRBJ2-7; clone_size: NA; d_call: TRBD1; v_call: TRBV19; cdr3_aa: CASIGQGSYEQYF; cdr3_nt: TGTGCCAGTATCGGACAGGGCTCCTACGAGCAGTACTTC
j_call: TRBJ1-6; clone_size: NA; d_call: NA; v_call: TRBV28; cdr3_aa: CASIPGSSYNSPLHF; cdr3_nt: TGTGCCAGCATCCCCGGGAGCTCCTATAATTCACCCCTCCACTTT
j_call: TRBJ1-5; clone_size: NA; d_call: NA; v_call: TRBV6-2/TRBV6-3; cdr3_aa: CASSRGQLQPQHF; cdr3_nt: TGTGCCAGCAGTCGCGGACAGCTTCAGCCCCAGCATTTT
j_call: TRBJ2-2; clone_size: NA; d_call: NA; v_call: TRBV7-9; cdr3_aa: CASSLEVAGGELFF; cdr3_nt: TGTGCCAGCAGCTTAGAAGTGGCTGGCGGGGAGCTGTTTTTT
j_call: TRBJ2-2; clone_size: NA; d_call: NA; v_call: TRBV7-7; cdr3_aa: CASSLARNPSGELFF; cdr3_nt: TGTGCCAGCAGCTTGGCCAGGAATCCGTCCGGGGAGCTGTTTTTT
j_call: TRBJ1-1; clone_size: NA; d_call: NA; v_call: TRBV18; cdr3_aa: CASSRGGDTEAFF; cdr3_nt: TGTGCCAGCTCACGAGGGGGGGACACTGAAGCTTTCTTT
j_call: TRBJ2-1; clone_size: NA; d_call: TRBD2; v_call: TRBV5-1; cdr3_aa: CASSWVLAGGHNEQFF; cdr3_nt: TGCGCCAGCAGCTGGGTGCTAGCGGGAGGCCACAATGAGCAGTTCTTC
j_call: TRBJ1-1; clone_size: NA; d_call: NA; v_call: TRBV9; cdr3_aa: CASSAQGSWGEAFF; cdr3_nt: TGTGCCAGCAGCGCGCAGGGTTCCTGGGGTGAAGCTTTCTTT
j_call: TRBJ1-5; clone_size: NA; d_call: NA; v_call: TRBV2; cdr3_aa: CASSATPLYSNQPQHF; cdr3_nt: TGTGCCAGCAGTGCCACCCCCCTATATAGCAATCAGCCCCAGCATTTT
j_call: TRBJ1-2; clone_size: medium-sized; d_call: NA; v_call: TRBV7-8; cdr3_aa: CASSPGGPNYGYTF; cdr3_nt: TGTGCCAGCAGCCCGGGGGGTCCGAACTATGGCTACACCTTC